This T cell receptor beta chain was obtained from a study of T cells in narcolepsy. In the study overall: Enrolled donors included narcolepsy type 1 or type 2 patients and healthy controls.

The data were produced by immunoSEQ multiplex PCR, yet TCRdb's version contains in-frame clones alone and is incomplete. The table lists about 20,000 clones, around 83% of them singletons, with roughly 1.7% in the top ten. The study, taken as a whole, reports: Autoreactive clone sequences were missing from some blood memory CD4+ repertoires. Same-patient CSF and blood CD4+ T cell clonotypes included HCRT-specific and TRIB2-specific autoreactive ones. Reportedly, autoreactive clonotypes were serially detected in patients' blood but not controls'.

A note on this clone: The antigen is not known.

V dropped 1 base and J dropped 8; count of bases not matched to a gene: 12. Germline V gene lookup returns CDR1 SGHVS and CDR2 FQNEAQ. The CDR3 consists of 16 residues. The chain uses TRBV7-8 and TRBJ1-2; 8 bases map to TRBD1. This clonotype was obtained from a human donor in good health. Sequencing was performed on memory (CD45RA-) CD4+ T cells from blood. CDR3 in DNA: TGTGCCAGCAGCTTAGGCCGGGGTAACAGGGGGGAAGGCTACACCTTC. Encoded protein: CASSLGRGNRGEGYTF.